This T cell receptor beta chain originates from a study of blood T cell repertoires in COVID-19. Study-wide background: There were acute and convalescent COVID-19 samples, and they came from the United States, Italy and Spain. PBMCs, B-cell-depleted T cells, or T cells were the source of the cDNA or gDNA that made up the material.

In the authors' workflow: How many nucleated cells were present was estimated from reference gene primer amplification. The assay was immunoSEQ multiplex PCR, and TCRdb's table has in-frame clones only and misses some. D and trimming were read from the DNA, whereas the V and J calls and clone size are those reported in that table. The sample has hundreds of thousands of clones, roughly 91% seen once. This clone turned up a few times. Germline V gene lookup returns CDR1 MGHRA and CDR2 YSYEKL. The CDR3 contains 14 residues. V dropped 1 base and J dropped 5 bases, with 10 bases sitting between them. Seattle patient enrollment occurred during active infection, with longitudinal follow-up thereafter.

The sequenced material came from peripheral blood. The chain combines TRBV4-1 with TRBJ2-3; a possible D gene is TRBD2 (6 bases). This clonotype originated in a woman aged 25 to 39 with COVID-19, enrolled during active disease. The CDR3 DNA sequence: TGCGCCAGCAGCCAAGGGTTGCGGGGAGATACGCAGTATTTT. It is translated as CASSQGLRGDTQYF.